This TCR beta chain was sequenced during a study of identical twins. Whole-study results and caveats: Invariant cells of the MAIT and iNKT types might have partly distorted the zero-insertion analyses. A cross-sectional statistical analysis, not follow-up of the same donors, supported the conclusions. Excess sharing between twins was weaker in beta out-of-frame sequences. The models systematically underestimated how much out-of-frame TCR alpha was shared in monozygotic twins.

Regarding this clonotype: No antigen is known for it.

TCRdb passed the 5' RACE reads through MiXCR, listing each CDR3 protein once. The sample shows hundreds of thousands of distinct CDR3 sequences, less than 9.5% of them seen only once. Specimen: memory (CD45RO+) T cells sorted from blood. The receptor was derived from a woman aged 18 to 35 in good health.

The chain's CDR3 is CASSAWIVETSTDTQYF. The CDR3 nucleotides read TGTGCCAGCAGCGCCTGGATAGTTGAAACTAGCACAGATACGCAGTATTTT. The chain is built from TRBV9 and TRBJ2-3; D remains unclear. The CDR3 length is 17 residues. Trimming removed 3 bases from V and 0 bases from J, with 17 bases in between. The germline V gene has CDR1 SGDLS and CDR2 YYNGEE.